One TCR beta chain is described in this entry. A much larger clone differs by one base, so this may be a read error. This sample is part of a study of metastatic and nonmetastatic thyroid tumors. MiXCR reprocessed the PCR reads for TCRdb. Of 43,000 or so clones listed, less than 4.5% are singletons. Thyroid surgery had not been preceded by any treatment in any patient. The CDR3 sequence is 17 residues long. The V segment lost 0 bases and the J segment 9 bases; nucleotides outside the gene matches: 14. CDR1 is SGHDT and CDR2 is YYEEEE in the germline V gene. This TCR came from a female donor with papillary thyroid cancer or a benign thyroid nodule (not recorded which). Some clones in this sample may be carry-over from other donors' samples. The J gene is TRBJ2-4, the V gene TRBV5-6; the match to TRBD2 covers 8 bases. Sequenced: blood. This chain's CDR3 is CASSLEIAGRTSVIQYF. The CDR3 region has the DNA TGTGCCAGCAGCTTGGAGATAGCGGGAAGGACGTCTGTCATTCAGTACTTC.